This T cell receptor (beta chain) is drawn from a study of T cell responses to AZD1222 COVID-19 vaccine. Study information: Pooled in the analysis were second doses at about 4 or about 12 weeks. Findings and limits, study-wide: Clonal diversity was possibly underestimated; the donors were predominantly white British and more often female. Once two AZD1222 doses were given, Spike-specific TCR breadth and depth went up. Within unmutated variant regions lay the reported targets of nearly half of spike-specific TCRs.

The protocol was immunoSEQ multiplex PCR, while the TCRdb copy is restricted to in-frame clones and leaves out a portion. The table includes 90,000 to 95,000 clones, approximately 90% detected once. Notes on this clone: As yet, its antigen is unknown.

The receptor comes from an adult in good health. The sample consisted of peripheral blood, taken on day 0 of AZD1222 vaccination.

The chain's CDR3 is CASSKTSGTQETQYF. The CDR3 DNA sequence: TGTGCCAGCAGCAAGACTAGCGGGACCCAAGAGACCCAGTACTTC. V is TRBV7-3 and J is TRBJ2-5; 11 bases are shared with TRBD2. J gave up 1 base and V 5 bases, and 3 bases lay outside the gene matches. The CDR3 spans 15 residues. Germline values: CDR1 SGHTA, CDR2 FQGTGA. The variable domain in full, with the rest retrieved from reference TRBV7-3 and TRBJ2-5, is GAGVSQTPSNKVTEKGKYVELRCDPISGHTALYWYRQSLGQGPEFLIYFQGTGAADDSGLPNDRFFAVRPEGSVSTLKIQRTERGDSAVYLCASSKTSGTQETQYFGPGTRLLVL.